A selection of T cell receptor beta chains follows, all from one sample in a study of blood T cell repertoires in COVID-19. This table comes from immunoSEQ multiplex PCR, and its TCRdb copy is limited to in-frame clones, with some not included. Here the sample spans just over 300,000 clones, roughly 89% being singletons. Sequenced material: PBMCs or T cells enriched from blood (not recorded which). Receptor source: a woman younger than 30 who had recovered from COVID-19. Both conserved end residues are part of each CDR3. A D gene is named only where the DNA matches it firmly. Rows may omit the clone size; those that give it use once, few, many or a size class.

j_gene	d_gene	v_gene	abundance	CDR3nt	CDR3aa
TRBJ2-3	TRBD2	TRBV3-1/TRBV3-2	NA	TGTGCCAGCAGCCCGCCGGGGGTAGCGGGGGGCAAGGCAGATACGCAGTATTTT	CASSPPGVAGGKADTQYF
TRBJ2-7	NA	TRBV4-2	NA	TGTGCCAGCAGCCAAGATCCAGGGGCCTCAAGTGAGCAGTACTTC	CASSQDPGASSEQYF
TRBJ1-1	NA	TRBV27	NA	TGTGCCAGCAGTTTATTGGGGGGTGAAGCTTTCTTT	CASSLLGGEAFF
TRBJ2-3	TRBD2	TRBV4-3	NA	TGCGCCAGCAGCCAAGGTCTTTCCTTACTAGCGGGTAGCACAGATACGCAGTATTTT	CASSQGLSLLAGSTDTQYF
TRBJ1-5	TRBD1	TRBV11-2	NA	TGTGCCAGCAGCGTAAACAGGGGCGGCAATCAGCCCCAGCATTTT	CASSVNRGGNQPQHF
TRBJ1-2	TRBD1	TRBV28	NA	TGTGCCAGCAGCCTGGACAGGGTGGCGGGCTACACCTTC	CASSLDRVAGYTF
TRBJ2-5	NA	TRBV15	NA	TGTGCCACCAGCAGAGGGACTACTACGGAGACCCAGTACTTC	CATSRGTTTETQYF
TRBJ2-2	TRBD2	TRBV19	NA	TGTGCCAGTAGTGTACAGCGGGGCGGGGAGCTGTTTTTT	CASSVQRGGELFF
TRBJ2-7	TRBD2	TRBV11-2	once	TGTGCCAGCAGCACCCTAGCGGGGGGTTCGTACGAGCAGTACTTC	CASSTLAGGSYEQYF
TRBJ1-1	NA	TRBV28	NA	TGTGCCAGCAGTCCCGGACAGTACACTGAAGCTTTCTTT	CASSPGQYTEAFF
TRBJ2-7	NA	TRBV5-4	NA	TGTGCCAGCAGCTCCCGCTCTAGCCCCGAGCAGTACTTC	CASSSRSSPEQYF
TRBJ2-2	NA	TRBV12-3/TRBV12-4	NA	TGTGCCAGCAGCGCAGGGGGGCCTGAGCTGTTTTTT	CASSAGGPELFF
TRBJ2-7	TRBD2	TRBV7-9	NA	TGTGCCAGCAGCTGGACTAGCGGGAGTTCTACTTCCTACGAGCAGTACTTC	CASSWTSGSSTSYEQYF
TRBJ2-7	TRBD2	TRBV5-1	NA	TGCGCCAGCAGCCCGGGGGGGTCTTCCTACGAGCAGTACTTC	CASSPGGSSYEQYF
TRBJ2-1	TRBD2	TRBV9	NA	TGTGCCAGCAGCGTAGGGGAATGGCGGGAGGGCCCAAATGAGCAGTTCTTC	CASSVGEWREGPNEQFF
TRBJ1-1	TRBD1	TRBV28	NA	TGTGCCAGCAGTTTACAGGGGGGAACTGAAGCTTTCTTT	CASSLQGGTEAFF
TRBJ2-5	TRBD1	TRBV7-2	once	TGTGCCAGCAGCCGGGACAGAGAGACCCAGTACTTC	CASSRDRETQYF
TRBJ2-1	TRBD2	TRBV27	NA	TGTGCCAGCAGTTTAAGCGGGAGCTCCTACAATGAGCAGTTCTTC	CASSLSGSSYNEQFF
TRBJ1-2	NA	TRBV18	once	TGTGCCAGCTCTCCCGACAGGAGCTATGGCTACACCTTC	CASSPDRSYGYTF
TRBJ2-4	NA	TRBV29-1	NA	TGCAGCGTTCGGGACTCAGAAGGGAGAGCCAAAAACATTCAGTACTTC	CSVRDSEGRAKNIQYF
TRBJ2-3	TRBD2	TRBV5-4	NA	TGTGCCAGCAGCCCTACTAGCGGGGGTACTAGCACAGATACGCAGTATTTT	CASSPTSGGTSTDTQYF
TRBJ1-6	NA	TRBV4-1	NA	TGCGCCAGCAGCCAAACAGGGATCAATTCACCCCTCCACTTT	CASSQTGINSPLHF
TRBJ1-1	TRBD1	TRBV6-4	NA	TGTGCCAGCAGTGACCACTGGACAGGGACAATGAACACTGAAGCTTTCTTT	CASSDHWTGTMNTEAFF